These 13 T cell receptor beta chains share one sample of origin, sequenced in a study of regulatory T cells in long-lasting Graves disease. To make TCR beta libraries, researchers used iRepertoire HTBI primers and Arm-PCR of CDR3 regions. In TCRdb, the multiplex PCR reads were re-called with MiXCR into one record per CDR3 protein. The table records around 420,000 distinct CDR3 sequences, about 15% of them present only once. Time point here: newly diagnosed GD, antithyroid drugs for less than 3 months. With RNA extracted from PBMCs as input, the TCR library was made. Separately, the same data were catalogued under a study of T cells in Graves' hyperthyroidism and ophthalmopathy.

Sequencing used peripheral blood mononuclear cells (PBMCs), obtained at new diagnosis, from a patient treated with antithyroid drugs. These receptor sequences come from a woman between 40 and 55 years old with Graves disease.

This clonotype was recorded at least ten times. The chain uses TRBV11-2 and TRBJ2-1; 7 positions match TRBD2. Germline-derived CDR1 and CDR2 are SGHAT and FQNNGV. This CDR3 spans 17 amino acids. Trimming removed 2 bases from V and 1 base from J; junction bases left unmatched: 8. The CDR3, as DNA: TGTGCCAGCAGCTTAAGTATGCGGGAGTATTCCTACAATGAGCAGTTCTTC. It codes for CASSLSMREYSYNEQFF.

This clonotype showed up many times. The chain uses TRBV6-1 and TRBJ2-5; D is possibly TRBD1 (8 bases). Looked up from germline, CDR1 is MNHNS and CDR2 is SASEGT. The CDR3 is made up of 18 amino acids. V was trimmed by 5 bases and J by 2 bases, leaving 24 bases between them. CDR3 nucleotides: TGTGCCAGCAGTAGTGGGACAGGCCTTGGGACTATTCAAGAGACCCAGTACTTC. It is translated as CASSSGTGLGTIQETQYF.

This clonotype showed up many times. This chain connects TRBV7-9 to TRBJ2-7; D gene uncertain. Trimming left V 2 bases short and J 4 bases short, with 12 bases between. The CDR3 spans 14 residues. Germline values: CDR1 SEHNR, CDR2 FQNEAQ (reference sequence). The CDR3 region is CASSLYYPAYEQYF. The CDR3 coding sequence is TGTGCCAGCAGCTTATATTATCCGGCGTACGAGCAGTACTTC.

This clonotype has ten or more counts. The chain employs TRBV14 and TRBJ2-7, with TRBD2 matching over 9 bases. The V and J ends lost 5 bases and 5 bases, in that order; junction bases with no gene match: 10. Germline lookup yields CDR1 SGHDN and CDR2 FVKESK. This CDR3 is 15 amino acids long. CDR3 DNA sequence: TGTGCCAGCAGCAAAGGGCGGGAGGGCCGGGACGAGCAGTACTTC. Translating it yields CASSKGREGRDEQYF.

The V and J genes are TRBV5-6 and TRBJ1-2; D gene uncertain. This CDR3 has 14 amino acids. Trimming removed 0 bases at V and 4 bases at J, with 10 bases between. Germline values: CDR1 SGHDT, CDR2 YYEEEE. The CDR3 region is CASSLEASPYGYTF. CDR3 in DNA: TGTGCCAGCAGCTTGGAGGCCAGTCCCTATGGCTACACCTTC.

This clonotype came up many times. The chain combines TRBV6-1 with TRBJ2-3; the match to TRBD2 covers 7 bases. V was clipped by 5 bases and J by 8 bases; unmatched bases: 16. The germline V gene has CDR1 MNHNS and CDR2 SASEGT. The CDR3 sequence is 16 residues long. Here the CDR3 DNA reads TGTGCCAGCAGTAGGGGAGGCTCTAGCGGTACGGGTACGCAGTATTTT. Its protein product is CASSRGGSSGTGTQYF.

This clonotype was recorded many times. The V and J genes are TRBV10-1 and TRBJ2-5, with 7 bases matching TRBD1. V shed 2 bases, J shed 5 bases, and the junction held 11 bases outside the gene matches. The germline V gene encodes CDR1 WNHNN and CDR2 SYGVQD (reference sequence). This CDR3 comprises 16 residues. CDR3 in amino acids: CASSEDLAGGSETQYF. The CDR3 bases are TGCGCCAGCAGTGAGGATTTGGCAGGGGGAAGCGAGACCCAGTACTTC.

The chain couples TRBV29-1 to TRBJ2-2, with TRBD2 as a possible D gene (7 bases). CDR1 is SQVTM and CDR2 is ANQGSEA in the germline V gene. Trimming took off 6 bases at V and 0 bases at J, with 14 bases between the two ends. This CDR3 has 15 residues. The CDR3, as DNA: TGCAGCGTAGGGGGGGCGGGGACGAACACCGGGGAGCTGTTTTTT. It specifies CSVGGAGTNTGELFF.

This chain uses TRBV15 with TRBJ2-2; 8 bases match TRBD1. The CDR3 is 21 residues long. Looked up from germline, CDR1 is LNHNV and CDR2 is YYDKDF (reference sequence). V lost 2 bases, J lost 1 base, and 18 bases stayed unmatched. The CDR3 sequence is CATSRPKLWDRIWGNTGELFF. In DNA, the CDR3 is TGTGCCACCAGCAGACCTAAGCTGTGGGACAGGATTTGGGGGAACACCGGGGAGCTGTTTTTT.

CDR3 in amino acids: CASSIIRGSSYNEQFF. CDR3 DNA sequence: TGTGCCAGTAGTATTATTCGCGGCAGCTCCTACAATGAGCAGTTCTTC. The rearrangement links TRBV19 to TRBJ2-1, with D unresolved. Deletions cut 3 bases from V and 0 bases from J, with 12 bases between. This CDR3 comprises 16 residues. CDR1 and CDR2 from the germline V gene are LNHDA and SQIVND (reference sequence).

This clonotype was found many times. The rearrangement joins TRBV6-1 to TRBJ2-1; no clear D gene. The germline gives CDR1 MNHNS, CDR2 SASEGT. V lost 0 bases and J lost 3, with 9 bases in between. The CDR3 length is 15 residues. CDR3 coding DNA: TGTGCCAGCAGTGAAGCGGCAGGTTTCTACAATGAGCAGTTCTTC. Protein: CASSEAAGFYNEQFF.

The chain combines TRBV6-1 with TRBJ2-3; 8 positions agree with TRBD2. The CDR3 runs 17 residues. Germline V gene data show CDR1 as MNHNS and CDR2 as SASEGT. After removal of 6 bases from V and 2 bases from J, the junction contained 13 bases not matched to a gene. The CDR3 region is CASRKNGLAHFTDTQYF. The CDR3 nucleotides read TGTGCCAGCAGAAAAAACGGACTAGCCCATTTCACAGATACGCAGTATTTT.

This clonotype appeared a few times. The rearrangement links TRBV7-6 to TRBJ2-2, with TRBD2 identical over 11 bases. CDR1 SGHVS and CDR2 FNYEAQ come from the germline V gene. V shed 4 bases, J shed 3 bases, and the junction held 13 bases outside the gene matches. CDR3 size: 19 residues. This chain's CDR3 is CASSSGTSGRGGDTGELFF. DNA for the CDR3: TGTGCCAGCAGCTCCGGGACTAGCGGACGAGGGGGGGACACCGGGGAGCTGTTTTTT.